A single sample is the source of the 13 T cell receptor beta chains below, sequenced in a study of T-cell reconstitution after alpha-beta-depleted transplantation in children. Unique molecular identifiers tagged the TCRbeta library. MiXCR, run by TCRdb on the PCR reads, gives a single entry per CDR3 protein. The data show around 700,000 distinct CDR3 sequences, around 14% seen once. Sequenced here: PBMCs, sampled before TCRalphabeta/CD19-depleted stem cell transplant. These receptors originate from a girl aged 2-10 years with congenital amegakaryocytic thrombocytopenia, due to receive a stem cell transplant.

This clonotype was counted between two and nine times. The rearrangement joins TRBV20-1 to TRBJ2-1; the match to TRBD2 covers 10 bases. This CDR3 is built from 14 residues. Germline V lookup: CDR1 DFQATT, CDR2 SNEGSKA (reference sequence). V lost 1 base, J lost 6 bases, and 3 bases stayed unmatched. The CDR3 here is CSARGRTSGNEQFF. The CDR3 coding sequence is TGCAGTGCTAGAGGAAGGACTAGCGGCAATGAGCAGTTCTTC.

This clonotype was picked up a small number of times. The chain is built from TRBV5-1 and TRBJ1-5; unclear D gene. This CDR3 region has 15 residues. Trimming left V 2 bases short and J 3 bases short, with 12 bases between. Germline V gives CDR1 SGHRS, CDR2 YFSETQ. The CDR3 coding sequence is TGCGCCAGCAGCTTATCCGGACTTACCAATCAGCCCCAGCATTTT. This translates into CASSLSGLTNQPQHF. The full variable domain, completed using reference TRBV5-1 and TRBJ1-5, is KAGVTQTPRYLIKTRGQQVTLSCSPISGHRSVSWYQQTPGQGLQFLFEYFSETQRNKGNFPGRFSGRQFSNSRSEMNVSTLELGDSALYLCASSLSGLTNQPQHFGDGTRLSIL.

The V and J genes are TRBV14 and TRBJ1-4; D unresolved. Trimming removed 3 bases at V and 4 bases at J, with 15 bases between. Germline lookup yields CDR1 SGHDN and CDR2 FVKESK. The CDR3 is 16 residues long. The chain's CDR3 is CASSQVGRHRNEKLFF. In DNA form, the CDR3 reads TGTGCCAGCAGCCAGGTCGGACGCCATCGTAATGAAAAACTGTTTTTT.

The CDR3 is CSALPRGQKYQPQHF. DNA of the CDR3: TGCAGTGCCCTACCACGGGGGCAGAAATATCAGCCCCAGCATTTT. The rearrangement joins TRBV20-1 to TRBJ1-5; possible D gene TRBD1, 6 bases. The CDR3 has 15 amino acids. CDR1 is DFQATT and CDR2 is SNEGSKA in the germline V gene (reference sequence). The V end was cut by 6 bases, the J end by 5 bases, with 20 bases between.

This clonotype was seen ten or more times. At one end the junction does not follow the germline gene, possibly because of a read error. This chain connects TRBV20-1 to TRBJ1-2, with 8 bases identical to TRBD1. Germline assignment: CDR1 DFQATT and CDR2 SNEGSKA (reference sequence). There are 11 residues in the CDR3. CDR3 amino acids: CSAPKPGGYAF. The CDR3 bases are TGCAGTGCTCCTAAACCAGGGGGCTACGCCTTC.

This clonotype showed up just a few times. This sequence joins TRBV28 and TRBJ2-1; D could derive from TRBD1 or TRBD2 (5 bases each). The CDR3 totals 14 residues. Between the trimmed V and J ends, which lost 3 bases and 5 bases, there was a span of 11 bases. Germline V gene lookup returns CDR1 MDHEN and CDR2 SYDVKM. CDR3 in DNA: TGTGCCAGCAGTTTGGGGGATCTAGACAATGAGCAGTTCTTC. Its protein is CASSLGDLDNEQFF. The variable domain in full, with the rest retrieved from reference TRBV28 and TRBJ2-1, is DVKVTQSSRYLVKRTGEKVFLECVQDMDHENMFWYRQDPGLGLRLIYFSYDVKMKEKGDIPEGYSVSREKKERFSLILESASTNQTSMYLCASSLGDLDNEQFFGPGTRLTVL.

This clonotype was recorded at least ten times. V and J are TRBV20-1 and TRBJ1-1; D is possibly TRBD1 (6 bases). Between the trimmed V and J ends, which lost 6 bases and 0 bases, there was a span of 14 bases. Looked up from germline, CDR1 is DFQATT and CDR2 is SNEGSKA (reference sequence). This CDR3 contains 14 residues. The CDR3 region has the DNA TGCAGTGCAACGGTAGGGGGTATGAACACTGAAGCTTTCTTT. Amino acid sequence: CSATVGGMNTEAFF.

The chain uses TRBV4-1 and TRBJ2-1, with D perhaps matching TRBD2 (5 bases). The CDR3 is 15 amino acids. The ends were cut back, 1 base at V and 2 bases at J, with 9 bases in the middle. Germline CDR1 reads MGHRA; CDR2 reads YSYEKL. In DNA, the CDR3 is TGCGCCAGCAGCCAAGTACTGGGAGCCTACAATGAGCAGTTCTTC. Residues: CASSQVLGAYNEQFF.

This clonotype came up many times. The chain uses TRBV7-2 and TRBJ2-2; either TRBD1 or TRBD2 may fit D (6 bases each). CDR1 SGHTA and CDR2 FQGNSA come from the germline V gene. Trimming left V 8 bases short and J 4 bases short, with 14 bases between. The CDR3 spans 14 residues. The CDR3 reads CASVRGLITGELFF. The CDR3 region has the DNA TGTGCCAGCGTCCGGGGGCTGATCACCGGGGAGCTGTTTTTT.

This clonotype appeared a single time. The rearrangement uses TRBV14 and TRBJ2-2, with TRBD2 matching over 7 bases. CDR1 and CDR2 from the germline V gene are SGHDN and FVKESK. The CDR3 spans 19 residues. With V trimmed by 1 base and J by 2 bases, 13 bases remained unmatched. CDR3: CASSQGISLSSGNTGELFF. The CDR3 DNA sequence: TGTGCCAGCAGCCAAGGGATTTCGTTGTCTAGCGGAAACACCGGGGAGCTGTTTTTT.

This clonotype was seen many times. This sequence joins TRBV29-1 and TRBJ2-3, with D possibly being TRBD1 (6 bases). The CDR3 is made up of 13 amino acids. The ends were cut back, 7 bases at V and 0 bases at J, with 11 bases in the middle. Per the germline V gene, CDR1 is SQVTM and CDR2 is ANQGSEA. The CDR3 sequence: CSGWTASTDTQYF. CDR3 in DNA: TGCAGCGGGTGGACAGCCAGCACAGATACGCAGTATTTT.

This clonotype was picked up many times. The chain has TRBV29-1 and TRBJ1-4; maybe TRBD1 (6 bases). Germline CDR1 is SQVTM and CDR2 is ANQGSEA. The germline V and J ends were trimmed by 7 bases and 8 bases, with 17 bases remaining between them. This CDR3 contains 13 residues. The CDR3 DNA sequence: TGCAGCGCTGTAACAGGGAAACAAGAAAAACTGTTTTTT. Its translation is CSAVTGKQEKLFF.

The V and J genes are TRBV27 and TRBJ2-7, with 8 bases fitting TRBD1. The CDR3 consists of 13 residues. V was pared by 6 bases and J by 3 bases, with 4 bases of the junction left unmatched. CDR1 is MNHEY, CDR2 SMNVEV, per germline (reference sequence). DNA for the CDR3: TGTGCCAGCAGGAGGACAGGGCGCTACGAGCAGTACTTC. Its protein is CASRRTGRYEQYF.